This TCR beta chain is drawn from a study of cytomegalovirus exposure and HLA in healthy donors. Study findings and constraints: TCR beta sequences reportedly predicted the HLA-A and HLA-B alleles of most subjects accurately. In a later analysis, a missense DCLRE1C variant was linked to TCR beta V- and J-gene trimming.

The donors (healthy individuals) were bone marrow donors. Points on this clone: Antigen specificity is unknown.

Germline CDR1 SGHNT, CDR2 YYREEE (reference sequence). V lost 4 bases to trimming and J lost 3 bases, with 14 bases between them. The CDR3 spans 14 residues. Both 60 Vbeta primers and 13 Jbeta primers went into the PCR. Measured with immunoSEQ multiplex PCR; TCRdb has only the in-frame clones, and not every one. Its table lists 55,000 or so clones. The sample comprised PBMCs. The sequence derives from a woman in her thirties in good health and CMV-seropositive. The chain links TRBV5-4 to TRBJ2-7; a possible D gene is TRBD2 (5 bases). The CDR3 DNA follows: TGTGCCAGCAGCCCTGGACTGCCTCTCTACGAGCAGTACTTC. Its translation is CASSPGLPLYEQYF.